This T cell receptor (beta chain) was sequenced in a study of CD8+ T cells in alopecia areata. Overall study context: Disease severity was quantified as SALT score of affected scalp area.

CDR3 length: 16 residues. Germline V CDR1 and CDR2: MGHRA, YSYEKL. V shed 0 bases, J shed 0 bases, and the junction held 2 bases outside the gene matches. Regarding the study as a whole: Since there was just one nonresponder, nobody can yet say how baseline CD8+ expansion ties to response. Clonality exceeded that of normal scalp in lesional scalp, most notably in alopecia totalis/universalis.

Described treatment: oral pan-JAK inhibitor, 5-10 mg twice daily. PBMCs, the starting material, were the source of sorted CD4+ and CD8+ T cells. Notes on this clone: The antigen is not known.

Investigators isolated RNA and reverse transcribed it into cDNA to act as the sequencing template. This table comes from immunoSEQ multiplex PCR, and its TCRdb copy is limited to in-frame clones, with some not included. Among around 120,000 clones listed, roughly 57% were seen once. This receptor was identified in a human donor with alopecia areata. The sequences come from CD4+ T cells sorted from blood, collected at week 4, from a patient treated with tofacitinib. The chain recombines TRBV4-1 with TRBJ2-4; 7 bases are shared with TRBD2. The CDR3: CASSQEAGLAKNIQYF. CDR3 DNA sequence: TGCGCCAGCAGCCAAGAAGCGGGACTAGCCAAAAACATTCAGTACTTC.